This is a list of T cell receptor beta chains from one sample in a study of T cell changes during pregnancy in multiple sclerosis. The protocol was immunoSEQ multiplex PCR, while the TCRdb copy is restricted to in-frame clones and leaves out a portion. The sample consists of about 70,000 clones, approximately 91% of them appearing once. Source: peripheral blood, taken in the first trimester of pregnancy. These receptor sequences come from a female donor with multiple sclerosis, enrolled in a pregnancy study. The CDR3 runs from the conserved cysteine through the conserved F or W. A D gene is named only where the DNA matches it firmly. Where a row states a size, it is once, few, many or the class of an expanded clone; other rows omit it.

v_gene	d_gene	abundance	j_gene	CDR3nt	CDR3aa
TRBV6-1	NA	few	TRBJ1-1	TGTGCCAGCAGTGAACGGACAGAAGTTGAAGCTTTCTTT	CASSERTEVEAFF
TRBV5-1	TRBD1	NA	TRBJ1-3	TGCGCCAGCAGCCCAACCCCGGGACAGGACCTCTCTGGAAACACCATATATTTT	CASSPTPGQDLSGNTIYF
TRBV5-6	TRBD2	NA	TRBJ2-3	TGTGCCAGCAGCTTGGGACTAGCGGATACCTCTAGCACAGATACGCAGTATTTT	CASSLGLADTSSTDTQYF
TRBV30	NA	NA	TRBJ2-7	TGTGCCTGGAGTGTACGCTTCAGGGAAGGGTCCTACGAGCAGTACTTC	CAWSVRFREGSYEQYF
TRBV6-5	TRBD1	NA	TRBJ2-3	TGTGCCAGCAGTTCCCTCCGACAGGGCGGCACAGATACGCAGTATTTT	CASSSLRQGGTDTQYF
TRBV2	NA	NA	TRBJ1-1	TGTGCCAGCAGTGTTACAGGGTTAGGAGGTGAAGCTTTCTTT	CASSVTGLGGEAFF
TRBV5-4	NA	NA	TRBJ2-3	TGTGCCAGCAGCTCCCACGCCGTTGGACAGAGGGATACGCAGTATTTT	CASSSHAVGQRDTQYF
TRBV27	TRBD2	NA	TRBJ2-3	TGTGCCAGCAGTTTAGGACTAGGAGCCTCGGCGGCGCAGTATTTT	CASSLGLGASAAQYF
TRBV18	TRBD1	NA	TRBJ2-6	TGTGCCAGCTCACCACTCGGGACAGGGTCTGGGGCCAACGTCCTGACTTTC	CASSPLGTGSGANVLTF
TRBV14	NA	NA	TRBJ2-1	TGTGCCAGCAGCCAGTCCGGGAAAAGGGTCGACAATGAGCAGTTCTTC	CASSQSGKRVDNEQFF
TRBV5-1	TRBD2	NA	TRBJ2-1	TGCGCCAGCAGCTTCGATACTAGCGGAGCTAATGAGCAGTTCTTC	CASSFDTSGANEQFF
TRBV18	NA	NA	TRBJ1-3	TGTGCCAGCTCACGGCTCGGGGGATACGGAAACACCATATATTTT	CASSRLGGYGNTIYF
TRBV19	TRBD2	once	TRBJ2-1	TGTGCCAGTAGTCAAATAGCGGGAGGCACTTACAATGAGCAGTTCTTC	CASSQIAGGTYNEQFF
TRBV5-1	TRBD2	NA	TRBJ2-5	TGCGCCAGCAGCCCCGGGGGGAGCCCCGTTCAAGAGACCCAGTACTTC	CASSPGGSPVQETQYF
TRBV19	TRBD2	NA	TRBJ2-4	TGTGCCAGTAGTATATCTCGTCCAGCGGGAATAATTAAAAACATTCAGTACTTC	CASSISRPAGIIKNIQYF
TRBV21-1	NA	NA	TRBJ1-6	TGTGCCAGCAGCACCTACCTGGGAGACCATGGCATCCACTTT	CASSTYLGDHGIHF
TRBV27	NA	NA	TRBJ1-4	TGTGCCAGCAGTATACAGGGTGACGAAAAACTGTTTTTT	CASSIQGDEKLFF
TRBV11-2	NA	few	TRBJ1-1	TGTGCCAGCAGCTGGCGGGCGGGCACTGAAGCTTTCTTT	CASSWRAGTEAFF
TRBV5-1	TRBD1	NA	TRBJ2-7	TGCGCCAGCAGCTTGACAGGGGCCCCGCTTGTTGAGCAGTACTTC	CASSLTGAPLVEQYF
TRBV6-1	NA	NA	TRBJ1-6	TGTGCCAGCAGTGAAGCGCACAGGACGACGAATAGGGGCTCACCCCTCCACTTT	CASSEAHRTTNRGSPLHF
TRBV6-5	NA	NA	TRBJ1-4	TGTGCCAGCAGCCCTCAGGGGACAACTAATGAAAAACTGTTTTTT	CASSPQGTTNEKLFF
TRBV7-3	TRBD2	NA	TRBJ2-5	TGTGCCAGCAGCTTATTAGCGGGAGCGGGGGACGGAGAGACCCAGTACTTC	CASSLLAGAGDGETQYF
TRBV2	NA	NA	TRBJ2-1	TGTGCCAGCAAAGCGGCAGTCTCCTACAATGAGCAGTTCTTC	CASKAAVSYNEQFF
TRBV11-2	NA	NA	TRBJ2-1	TGTGCCAGCAGCTTAGAGACGGTAACAGGACTATACAATGAGCAGTTCTTC	CASSLETVTGLYNEQFF
TRBV18	TRBD1	NA	TRBJ1-3	TGTGCCAGTCGGGACAGTCGCACCTCTGGAAACACCATATATTTT	CASRDSRTSGNTIYF
TRBV5-1	NA	NA	TRBJ2-5	TGCGCCAGCAGCTTGGGGGCAGGGGAAGAGACCCAGTACTTC	CASSLGAGEETQYF
TRBV7-3	NA	NA	TRBJ1-2	TGTGCCAGCAGCTTAATCCCCCATACTGAGGGTGGCTACACCTTC	CASSLIPHTEGGYTF
TRBV30	TRBD2	NA	TRBJ2-5	TGTGCCTGGAGTAGCGGGGGGGCCTATGAGACCCAGTACTTC	CAWSSGGAYETQYF
TRBV7-8	TRBD2	NA	TRBJ2-2	TGTGCCAGCAGCTTATTGCGGGGGACCGGGGAGCTGTTTTTT	CASSLLRGTGELFF
TRBV9	TRBD2	NA	TRBJ2-7	TGTGCCAGCAGCGTAGTTGCGGGGGGGCCTGTGGAGCAGTACTTC	CASSVVAGGPVEQYF
TRBV2	TRBD1	NA	TRBJ1-1	TGTGCCAGCAGTGGACAGGGCCTGAACACTGAAGCTTTCTTT	CASSGQGLNTEAFF
TRBV19	NA	NA	TRBJ1-2	TGTGCCAGTAGTATACAGGATAGAGCTAACTATGGCTACACCTTC	CASSIQDRANYGYTF
TRBV2	TRBD2	NA	TRBJ2-5	TGTGCCAGCCCGAGGGGCCCTGCACTAGCGGGAATTAAAGAGACCCAGTACTTC	CASPRGPALAGIKETQYF
TRBV30	NA	NA	TRBJ1-5	TGTGCCTGGAGGCAGGGAAGTCAGCCCCAGCATTTT	CAWRQGSQPQHF
TRBV5-5	NA	NA	TRBJ1-2	TGTGCCAGCAGCTTAACAGGGTTCAACTATGGCTACACCTTC	CASSLTGFNYGYTF
TRBV7-6	TRBD1	NA	TRBJ1-4	TGTGCCAGCAGCTTAGGGACAGGGGGGTTCGAAAAACTGTTTTTT	CASSLGTGGFEKLFF
TRBV7-3	NA	NA	TRBJ2-1	TGTGCCAGCAGCGCTAGCCTCGGCAATGAGCAGTTCTTC	CASSASLGNEQFF
TRBV7-9	NA	few	TRBJ1-1	TGTGCCAGCAGCTTCTCAGTGAACACTGAAGCTTTCTTT	CASSFSVNTEAFF
TRBV5-1	NA	NA	TRBJ1-2	TGCGCCAGCAGCTTGACAGCCAGTCACAATTTGAACTATGGCTACACCTTC	CASSLTASHNLNYGYTF
TRBV7-3	NA	NA	TRBJ2-1	TGTGCCAGCAGCCCGAACGGACTAAATGAGCAGTTCTTC	CASSPNGLNEQFF
TRBV7-9	NA	NA	TRBJ1-5	TGTGCCAGCAGCTTATCAGGTCTCAATCAGCCCCAGCATTTT	CASSLSGLNQPQHF
TRBV6-5	TRBD2	NA	TRBJ2-7	TGTGCCAGCAGCCCCAGCGGGGGGTACGAGCAGTACTTC	CASSPSGGYEQYF
TRBV28	TRBD1	few	TRBJ1-4	TGTGCCAGTTACGACAGGGTAGGCGAAAAACTGTTTTTT	CASYDRVGEKLFF
TRBV27	TRBD1	NA	TRBJ2-6	TGTGCCAGCAGTCGGATTCCAGGGGGCACGTCTGGGGCCAACGTCCTGACTTTC	CASSRIPGGTSGANVLTF
TRBV7-2	NA	NA	TRBJ2-1	TGTGCCAGCAGCTTACCCGGACTCTCCTACAATGAGCAGTTCTTC	CASSLPGLSYNEQFF
TRBV28	NA	NA	TRBJ2-7	TGTGCCAGCAGTTTTTGGGGCATACAGGAATTCAGTTACGAGCAGTACTTC	CASSFWGIQEFSYEQYF
TRBV7-9	NA	NA	TRBJ2-7	TGTGCCAGCGGTGGGAGGGGGAACGAGCAGTACTTC	CASGGRGNEQYF
TRBV5-5	TRBD1	NA	TRBJ2-7	TGTGCCAGCAGCTTGCGCGAACAGGGGGCGATGGGCTCCTACGAGCAGTACTTC	CASSLREQGAMGSYEQYF
TRBV2	TRBD2	NA	TRBJ2-5	TGTGCCAGCACCGGGACTAGTCAAGAGACCCAGTACTTC	CASTGTSQETQYF
TRBV19	NA	NA	TRBJ1-5	TGTGCCAGTAGTATACCCGGACAGTCCTATAGCAATCAGCCCCAGCATTTT	CASSIPGQSYSNQPQHF
TRBV6-6	TRBD2	NA	TRBJ2-1	TGTGCCAGCAGTTACAGAGGACTAGGAAATGAGCAGTTCTTC	CASSYRGLGNEQFF
TRBV9	NA	NA	TRBJ2-1	TGTGCCAGCAGCGTAGGTGGGAGTACCTACAATGAGCAGTTCTTC	CASSVGGSTYNEQFF
TRBV5-4	TRBD2	NA	TRBJ2-7	TGTGCCAGCAGCCCCCCCGGGAGGGCCCTCGAGAACGAGCAGTACTTC	CASSPPGRALENEQYF
TRBV4-1	NA	NA	TRBJ2-2	TGCGCCAGCAGCCAAGGGGCCGTACGGGAGCTGTTTTTT	CASSQGAVRELFF
TRBV7-9	NA	NA	TRBJ1-2	TGTGCCAGCAGCTTTCCAGGATTGCGCTACACCTTC	CASSFPGLRYTF
TRBV2	TRBD1	NA	TRBJ2-7	TGTGCCAGCAGTGATCTCGGGACAGGGGGATCCTACGAGCAGTACTTC	CASSDLGTGGSYEQYF
TRBV11-2	TRBD1	NA	TRBJ1-3	TGTGCCAGCAGCCACCAGACAGGGGCAGGAAGATTTGGAAACACCATATATTTT	CASSHQTGAGRFGNTIYF